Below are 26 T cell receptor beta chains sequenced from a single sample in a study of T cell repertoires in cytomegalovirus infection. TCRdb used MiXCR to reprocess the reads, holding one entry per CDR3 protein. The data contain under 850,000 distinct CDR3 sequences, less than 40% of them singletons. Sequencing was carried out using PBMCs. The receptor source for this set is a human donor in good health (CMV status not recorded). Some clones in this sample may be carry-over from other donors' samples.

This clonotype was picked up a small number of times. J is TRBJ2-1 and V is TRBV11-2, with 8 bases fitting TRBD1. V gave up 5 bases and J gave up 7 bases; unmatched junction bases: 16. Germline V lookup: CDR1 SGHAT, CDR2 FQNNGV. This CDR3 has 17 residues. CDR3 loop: CASSPTEVQGVKNEQFF. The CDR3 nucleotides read TGTGCCAGCAGCCCCACGGAGGTACAGGGGGTTAAAAATGAGCAGTTCTTC.

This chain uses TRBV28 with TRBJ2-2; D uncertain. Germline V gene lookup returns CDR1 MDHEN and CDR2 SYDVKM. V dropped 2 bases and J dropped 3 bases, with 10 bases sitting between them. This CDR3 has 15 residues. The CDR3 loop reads CASSLRVFDTGELFF. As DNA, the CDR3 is TGTGCCAGCAGTTTAAGGGTGTTCGACACCGGGGAGCTGTTTTTT. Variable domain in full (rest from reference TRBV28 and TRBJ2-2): DVKVTQSSRYLVKRTGEKVFLECVQDMDHENMFWYRQDPGLGLRLIYFSYDVKMKEKGDIPEGYSVSREKKERFSLILESASTNQTSMYLCASSLRVFDTGELFFGEGSRLTVL.

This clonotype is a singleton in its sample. CDR3 sequence reads: CASSLTREETQYF. CDR3 sequence (DNA): TGTGCCAGCAGCTTAACCCGAGAAGAGACCCAGTACTTC. J is TRBJ2-5 and V is TRBV7-6, with D unclear. Per the germline V gene, CDR1 is SGHVS and CDR2 is FNYEAQ. V lost 2 bases to trimming and J lost 3 bases, with 7 bases between them. There are 13 residues in the CDR3. The full variable domain, with the rest looked up from reference TRBV7-6 and TRBJ2-5, is GAGVSQSPRYKVTKRGQDVALRCDPISGHVSLYWYRQALGQGPEFLTYFNYEAQQDKSGLPNDRFSAERPEGSISTLTIQRTEQRDSAMYRCASSLTREETQYFGPGTRLLVL.

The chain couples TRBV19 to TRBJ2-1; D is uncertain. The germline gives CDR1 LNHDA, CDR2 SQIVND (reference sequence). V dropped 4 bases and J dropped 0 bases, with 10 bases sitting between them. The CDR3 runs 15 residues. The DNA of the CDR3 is TGTGCCAGTAGTACAGAACTAACCTCCTACAATGAGCAGTTCTTC. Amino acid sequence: CASSTELTSYNEQFF.

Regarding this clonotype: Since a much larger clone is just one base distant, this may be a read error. The chain's CDR3 is CASIQMTGDTQYF. The CDR3 DNA sequence: TGCGCCAGCATCCAAATGACAGGAGATACGCAGTATTTT. The rearrangement uses TRBV4-1 and TRBJ2-3, with a possible D match to TRBD1 (6 bases). The CDR3 length is 13 residues. Per germline, CDR1 MGHRA and CDR2 YSYEKL.

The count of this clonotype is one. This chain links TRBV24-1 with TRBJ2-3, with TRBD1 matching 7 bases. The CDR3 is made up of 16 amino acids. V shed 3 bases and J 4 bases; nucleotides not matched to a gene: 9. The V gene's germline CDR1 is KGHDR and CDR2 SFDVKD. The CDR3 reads CATSDVARGKPDTQYF. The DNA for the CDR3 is TGTGCCACCAGTGATGTAGCCAGGGGGAAGCCAGATACGCAGTATTTT.

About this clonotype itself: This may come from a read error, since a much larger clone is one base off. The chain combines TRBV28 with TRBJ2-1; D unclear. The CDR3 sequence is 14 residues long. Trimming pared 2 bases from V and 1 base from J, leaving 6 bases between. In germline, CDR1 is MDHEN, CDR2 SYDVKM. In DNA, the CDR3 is TGTGCCAGCAGTTTACGGCCTTCCTACAATGAGCAGTTCTTC. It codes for CASSLRPSYNEQFF.

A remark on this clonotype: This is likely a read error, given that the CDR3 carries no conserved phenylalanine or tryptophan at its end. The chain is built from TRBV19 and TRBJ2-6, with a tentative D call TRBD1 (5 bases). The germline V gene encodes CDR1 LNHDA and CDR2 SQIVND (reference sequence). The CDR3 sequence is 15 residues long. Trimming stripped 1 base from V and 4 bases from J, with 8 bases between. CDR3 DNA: TGTGCCAGTAGTATAGGGACACTCGGGGCCAACGTCCTGACTTTA. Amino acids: CASSIGTLGANVLTL.

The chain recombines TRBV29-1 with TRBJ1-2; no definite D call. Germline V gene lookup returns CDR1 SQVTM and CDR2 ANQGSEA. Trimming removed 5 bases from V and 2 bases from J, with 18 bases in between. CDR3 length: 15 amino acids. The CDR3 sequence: CSVSTDTLLNYGYTF. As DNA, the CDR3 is TGCAGCGTTTCCACAGATACACTCCTAAACTATGGCTACACCTTC.

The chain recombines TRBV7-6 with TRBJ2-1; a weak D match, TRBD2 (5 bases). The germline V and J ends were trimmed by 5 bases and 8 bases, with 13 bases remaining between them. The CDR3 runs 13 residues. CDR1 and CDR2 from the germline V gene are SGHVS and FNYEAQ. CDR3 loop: CASSETSFDEQFF. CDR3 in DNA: TGTGCCAGCAGCGAAACTAGTTTCGATGAGCAGTTCTTC.

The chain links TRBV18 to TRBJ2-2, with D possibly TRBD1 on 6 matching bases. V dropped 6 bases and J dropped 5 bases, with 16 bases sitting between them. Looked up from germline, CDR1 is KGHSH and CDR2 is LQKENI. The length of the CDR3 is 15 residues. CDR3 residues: CASSPLQGQTGELFF. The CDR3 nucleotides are TGTGCCAGCTCCCCCCTTCAGGGGCAGACCGGGGAGCTGTTTTTT.

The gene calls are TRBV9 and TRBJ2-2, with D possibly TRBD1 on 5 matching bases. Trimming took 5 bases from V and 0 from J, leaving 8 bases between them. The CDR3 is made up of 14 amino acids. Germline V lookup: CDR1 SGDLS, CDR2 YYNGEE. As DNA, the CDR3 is TGTGCCAGCAGGGCACAGGCGAACACCGGGGAGCTGTTTTTT. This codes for CASRAQANTGELFF.

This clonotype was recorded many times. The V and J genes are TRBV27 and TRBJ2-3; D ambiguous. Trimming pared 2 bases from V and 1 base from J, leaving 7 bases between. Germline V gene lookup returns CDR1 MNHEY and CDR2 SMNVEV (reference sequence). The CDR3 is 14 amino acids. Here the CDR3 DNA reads TGTGCCAGCAGTTTAGGTTCAGGCACAGATACGCAGTATTTT. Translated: CASSLGSGTDTQYF.

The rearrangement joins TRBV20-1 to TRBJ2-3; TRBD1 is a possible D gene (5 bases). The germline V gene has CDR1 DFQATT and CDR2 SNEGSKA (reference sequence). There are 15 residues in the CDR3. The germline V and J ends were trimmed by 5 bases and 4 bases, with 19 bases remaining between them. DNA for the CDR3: TGCAGTGCTCTAAGGGGCGCCCTGGGGCCAGATACGCAGTATTTT. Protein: CSALRGALGPDTQYF.

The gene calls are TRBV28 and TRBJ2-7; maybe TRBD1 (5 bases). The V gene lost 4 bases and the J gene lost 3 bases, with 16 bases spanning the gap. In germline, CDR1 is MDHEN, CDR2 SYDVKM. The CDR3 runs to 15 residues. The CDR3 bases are TGTGCCAGCAGTTCCAGGACACTCGGCCACTACGAGCAGTACTTC. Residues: CASSSRTLGHYEQYF.

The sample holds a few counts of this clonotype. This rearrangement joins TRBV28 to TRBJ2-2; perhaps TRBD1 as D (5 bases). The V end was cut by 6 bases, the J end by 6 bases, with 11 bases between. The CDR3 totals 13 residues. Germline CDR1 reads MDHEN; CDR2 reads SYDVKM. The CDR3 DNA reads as TGTGCCAGCAGACCCGGACACCCCGGGGAGCTGTTTTTT. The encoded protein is CASRPGHPGELFF.

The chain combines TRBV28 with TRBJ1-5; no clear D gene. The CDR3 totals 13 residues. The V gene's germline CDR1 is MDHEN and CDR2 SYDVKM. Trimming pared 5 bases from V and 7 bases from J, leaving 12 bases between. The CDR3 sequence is CASSPIDGQPQHF. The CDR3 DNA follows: TGTGCCAGCAGTCCCATAGACGGGCAGCCCCAGCATTTT.

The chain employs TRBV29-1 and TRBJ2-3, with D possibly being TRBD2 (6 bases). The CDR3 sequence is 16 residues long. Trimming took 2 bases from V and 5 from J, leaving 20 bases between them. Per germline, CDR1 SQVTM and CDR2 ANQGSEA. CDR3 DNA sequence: TGCAGCGTTGAACGTTTGGGGACTTTCGCCAGAGATACGCAGTATTTT. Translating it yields CSVERLGTFARDTQYF.

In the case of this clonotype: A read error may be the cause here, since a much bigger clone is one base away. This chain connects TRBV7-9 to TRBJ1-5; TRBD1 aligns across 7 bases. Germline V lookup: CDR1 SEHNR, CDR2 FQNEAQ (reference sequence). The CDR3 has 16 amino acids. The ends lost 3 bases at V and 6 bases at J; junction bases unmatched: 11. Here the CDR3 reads CASSLEGAQAAQPQHF. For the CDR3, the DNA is TGTGCCAGCAGCTTGGAGGGGGCACAAGCGGCTCAGCCCCAGCATTTT.

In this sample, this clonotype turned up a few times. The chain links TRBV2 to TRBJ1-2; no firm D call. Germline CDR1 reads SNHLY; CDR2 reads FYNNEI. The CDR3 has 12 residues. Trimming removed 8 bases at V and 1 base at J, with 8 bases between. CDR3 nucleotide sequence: TGTGCCAGCCGGCGGGATAACTATGGCTACACCTTC. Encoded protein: CASRRDNYGYTF.

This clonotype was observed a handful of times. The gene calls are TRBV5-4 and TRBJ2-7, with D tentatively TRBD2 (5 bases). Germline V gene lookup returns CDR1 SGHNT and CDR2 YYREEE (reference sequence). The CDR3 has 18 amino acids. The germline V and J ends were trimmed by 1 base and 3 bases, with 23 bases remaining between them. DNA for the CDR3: TGTGCCAGCAGCTTGTTTACGGAGGTTCGGAGAGCGATCTACGAGCAGTACTTC. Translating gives CASSLFTEVRRAIYEQYF.

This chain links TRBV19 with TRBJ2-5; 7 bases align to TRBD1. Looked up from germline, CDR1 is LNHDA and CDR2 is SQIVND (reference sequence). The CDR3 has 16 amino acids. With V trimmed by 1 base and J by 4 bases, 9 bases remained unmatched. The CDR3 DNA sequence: TGTGCCAGTAGTATAGCGTCGACAGGGTTTTCAGAGACCCAGTACTTC. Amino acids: CASSIASTGFSETQYF.

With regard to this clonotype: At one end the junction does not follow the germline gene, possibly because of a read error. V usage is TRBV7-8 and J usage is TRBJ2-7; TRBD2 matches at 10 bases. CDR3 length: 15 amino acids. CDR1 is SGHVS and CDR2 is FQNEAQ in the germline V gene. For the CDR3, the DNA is TGTGCCAGCCGCTTAGAACTAGCGGGGACCTACGAGCAGTACTTC. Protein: CASRLELAGTYEQYF.

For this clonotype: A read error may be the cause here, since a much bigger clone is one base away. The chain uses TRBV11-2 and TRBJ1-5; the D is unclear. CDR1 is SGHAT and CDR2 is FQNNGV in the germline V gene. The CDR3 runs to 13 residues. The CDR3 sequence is CSSSLQVNQPQHF. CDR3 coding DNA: TGTTCCAGCAGCCTCCAGGTGAATCAGCCCCAGCATTTT.

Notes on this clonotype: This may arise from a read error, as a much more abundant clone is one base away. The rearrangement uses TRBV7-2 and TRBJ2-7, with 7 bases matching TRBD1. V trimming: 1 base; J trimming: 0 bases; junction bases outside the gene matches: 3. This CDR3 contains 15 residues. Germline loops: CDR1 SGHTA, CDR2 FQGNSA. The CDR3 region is CTSSLDRGFSYEQYF. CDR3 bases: TGTACCAGCAGCTTAGACAGGGGATTCTCCTACGAGCAGTACTTC.

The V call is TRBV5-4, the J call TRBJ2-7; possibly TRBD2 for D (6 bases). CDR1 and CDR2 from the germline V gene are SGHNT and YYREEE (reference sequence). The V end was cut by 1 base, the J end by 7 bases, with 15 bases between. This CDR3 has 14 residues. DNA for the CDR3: TGTGCCAGCAGCTTGATTTTGCGGGACCATGAGCAGTACTTC. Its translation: CASSLILRDHEQYF. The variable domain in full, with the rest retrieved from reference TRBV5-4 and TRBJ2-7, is ETGVTQSPTHLIKTRGQQVTLRCSSQSGHNTVSWYQQALGQGPQFIFQYYREEENGRGNFPPRFSGLQFPNYSSELNVNALELDDSALYLCASSLILRDHEQYFGPGTRLTVT.